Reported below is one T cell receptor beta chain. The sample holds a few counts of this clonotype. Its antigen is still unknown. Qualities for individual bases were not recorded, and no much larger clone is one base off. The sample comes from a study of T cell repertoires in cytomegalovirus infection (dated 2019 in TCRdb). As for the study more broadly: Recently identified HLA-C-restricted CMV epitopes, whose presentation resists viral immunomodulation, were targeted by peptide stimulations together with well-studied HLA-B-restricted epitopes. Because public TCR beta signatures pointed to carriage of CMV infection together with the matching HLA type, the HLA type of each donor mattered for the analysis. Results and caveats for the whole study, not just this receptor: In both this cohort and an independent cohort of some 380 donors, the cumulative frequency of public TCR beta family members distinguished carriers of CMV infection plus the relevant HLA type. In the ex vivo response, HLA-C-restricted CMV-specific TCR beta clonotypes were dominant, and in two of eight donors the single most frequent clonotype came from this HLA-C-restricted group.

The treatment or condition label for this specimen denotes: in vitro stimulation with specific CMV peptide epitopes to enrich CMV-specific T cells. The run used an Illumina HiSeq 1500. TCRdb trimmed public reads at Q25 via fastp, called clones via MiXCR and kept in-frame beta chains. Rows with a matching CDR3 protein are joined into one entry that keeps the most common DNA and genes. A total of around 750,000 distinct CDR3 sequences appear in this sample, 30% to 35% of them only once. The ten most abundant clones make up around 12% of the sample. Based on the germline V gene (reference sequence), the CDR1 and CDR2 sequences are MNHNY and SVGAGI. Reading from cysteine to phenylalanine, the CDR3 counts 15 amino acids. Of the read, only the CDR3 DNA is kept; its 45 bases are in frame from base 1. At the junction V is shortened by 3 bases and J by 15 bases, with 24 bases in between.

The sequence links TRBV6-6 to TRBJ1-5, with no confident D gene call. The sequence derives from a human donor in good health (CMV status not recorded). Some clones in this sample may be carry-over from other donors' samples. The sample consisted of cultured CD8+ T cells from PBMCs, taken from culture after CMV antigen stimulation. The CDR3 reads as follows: CASSYVGGKFQFWHF. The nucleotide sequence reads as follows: TGTGCCAGCAGTTATGTCGGTGGAAAGTTCCAGTTTTGGCATTTT.